This T cell receptor (beta chain) derives from a study of T cell responses to AZD1222 COVID-19 vaccine. Whole-study results and caveats: It was only 6 or 7 AZD1222 recipients who were seropositive at baseline.

V lost 0 bases to trimming and J lost 2 bases; unmatched junction nucleotides: 4. The CDR3 has 16 residues. CDR1 and CDR2 (germline): LGHNA, YNFKEQ. As for this clone: The antigen is unknown.

The repertoire was sequenced with immunoSEQ multiplex PCR; TCRdb's copy has only in-frame clones and lacks some. In the table there are about 120,000 clones, around 87% of which are singletons. The clonotype was recovered from an adult in good health. Sequences were derived from peripheral blood, sampled on day 0 of AZD1222 vaccination. The genes are TRBV4-2 and TRBJ2-7; 10 bases are a match to TRBD2. CDR3 DNA: TGTGCCAGCAGCCAAGATAGGACTAGCGGCACCTACGAGCAGTACTTC. Its protein is CASSQDRTSGTYEQYF.